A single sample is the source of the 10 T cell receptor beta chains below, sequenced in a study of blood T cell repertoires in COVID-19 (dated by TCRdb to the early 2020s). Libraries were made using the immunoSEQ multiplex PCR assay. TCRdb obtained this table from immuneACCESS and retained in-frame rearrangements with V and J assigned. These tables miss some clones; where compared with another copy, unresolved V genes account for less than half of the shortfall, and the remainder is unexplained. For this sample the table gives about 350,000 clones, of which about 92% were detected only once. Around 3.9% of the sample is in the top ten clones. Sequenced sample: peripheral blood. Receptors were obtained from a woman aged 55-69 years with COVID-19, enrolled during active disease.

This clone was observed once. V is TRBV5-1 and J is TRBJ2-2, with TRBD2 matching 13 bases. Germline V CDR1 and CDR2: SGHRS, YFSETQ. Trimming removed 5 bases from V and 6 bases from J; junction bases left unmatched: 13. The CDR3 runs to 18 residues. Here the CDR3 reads CASSPGGLAGRLAGELFF. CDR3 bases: TGCGCCAGCAGTCCCGGGGGACTAGCGGGGAGATTGGCCGGGGAGCTGTTTTTT. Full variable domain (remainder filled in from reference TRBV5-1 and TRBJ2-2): KAGVTQTPRYLIKTRGQQVTLSCSPISGHRSVSWYQQTPGQGLQFLFEYFSETQRNKGNFPGRFSGRQFSNSRSEMNVSTLELGDSALYLCASSPGGLAGRLAGELFFGEGSRLTVL.

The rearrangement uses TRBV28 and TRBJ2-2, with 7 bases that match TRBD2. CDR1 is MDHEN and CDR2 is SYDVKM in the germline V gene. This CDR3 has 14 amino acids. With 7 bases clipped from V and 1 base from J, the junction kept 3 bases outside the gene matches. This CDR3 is CASTLAGNTGELFF. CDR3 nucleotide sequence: TGTGCCAGCACCTTAGCGGGGAACACCGGGGAGCTGTTTTTT.

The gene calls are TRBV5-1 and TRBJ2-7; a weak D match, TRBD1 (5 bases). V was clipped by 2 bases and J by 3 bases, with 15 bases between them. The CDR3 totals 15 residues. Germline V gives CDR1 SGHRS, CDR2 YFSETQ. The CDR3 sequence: CASSLGLDTSYEQYF. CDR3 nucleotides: TGCGCCAGCAGCTTAGGATTGGACACAAGCTACGAGCAGTACTTC.

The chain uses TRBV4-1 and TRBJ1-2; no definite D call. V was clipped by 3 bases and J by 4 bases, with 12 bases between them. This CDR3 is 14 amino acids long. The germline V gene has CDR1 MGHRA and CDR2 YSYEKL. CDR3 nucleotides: TGCGCCAGCAGCCACCCCCGGGGAGTCTATGGCTACACCTTC. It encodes CASSHPRGVYGYTF.

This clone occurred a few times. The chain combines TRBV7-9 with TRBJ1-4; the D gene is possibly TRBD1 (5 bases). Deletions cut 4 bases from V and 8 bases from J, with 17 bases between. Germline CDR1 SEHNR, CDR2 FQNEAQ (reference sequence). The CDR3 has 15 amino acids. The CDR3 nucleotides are TGTGCCAGCAGCTGGGATGGGGCACGGGGGGAAAAACTGTTTTTT. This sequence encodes CASSWDGARGEKLFF.

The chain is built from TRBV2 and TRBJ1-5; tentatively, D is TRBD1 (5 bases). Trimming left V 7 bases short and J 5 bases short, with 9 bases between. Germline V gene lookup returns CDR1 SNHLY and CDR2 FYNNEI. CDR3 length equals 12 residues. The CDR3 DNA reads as TGTGCCAGCATGGGGGGTCATCAGCCCCAGCATTTT. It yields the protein CASMGGHQPQHF. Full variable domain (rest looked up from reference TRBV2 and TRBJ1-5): EPEVTQTPSHQVTQMGQEVILRCVPISNHLYFYWYRQILGQKVEFLVSFYNNEISEKSEIFDDQFSVERPDGSNFTLKIRSTKLEDSAMYFCASMGGHQPQHFGDGTRLSIL.

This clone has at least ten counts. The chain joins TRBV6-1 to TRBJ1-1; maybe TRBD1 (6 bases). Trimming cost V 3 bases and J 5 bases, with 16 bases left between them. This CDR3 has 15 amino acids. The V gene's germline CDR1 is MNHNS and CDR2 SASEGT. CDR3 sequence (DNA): TGTGCCAGCAGTGATTTGTCAGGGGTGGGTACTGAAGCTTTCTTT. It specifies CASSDLSGVGTEAFF.

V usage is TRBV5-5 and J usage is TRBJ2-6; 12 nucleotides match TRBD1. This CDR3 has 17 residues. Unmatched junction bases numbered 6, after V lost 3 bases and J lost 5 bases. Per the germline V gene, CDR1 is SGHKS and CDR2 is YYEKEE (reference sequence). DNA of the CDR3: TGTGCCAGCAGCTCGGGACAGGGGGCGGTCTGGGCCAACGTCCTGACTTTC. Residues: CASSSGQGAVWANVLTF.

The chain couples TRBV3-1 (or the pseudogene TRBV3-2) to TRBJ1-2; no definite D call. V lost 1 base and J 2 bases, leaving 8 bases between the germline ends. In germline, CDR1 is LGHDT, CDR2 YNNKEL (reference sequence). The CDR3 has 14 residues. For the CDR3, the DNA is TGTGCCAGCAGCCAAGGGGCGAGAAACTATGGCTACACCTTC. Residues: CASSQGARNYGYTF.

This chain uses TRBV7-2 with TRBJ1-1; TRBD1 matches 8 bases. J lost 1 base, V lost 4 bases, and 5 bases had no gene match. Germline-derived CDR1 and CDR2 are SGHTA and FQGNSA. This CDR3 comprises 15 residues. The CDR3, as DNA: TGTGCCAGCAGCTCGTCCGGGACAGGGAACACTGAAGCTTTCTTT. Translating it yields CASSSSGTGNTEAFF.